This T cell receptor beta chain was sequenced during a study of T cells in Graves' hyperthyroidism and ophthalmopathy. Amplification of TCR beta CDR3 regions was performed using RNA transcripts as template. TCR CDR3 underwent first-round RT-PCR with the HTBI primer set. MiXCR, run by TCRdb on the multiplex PCR reads, gives a single entry per CDR3 protein. Among 500,000 or so distinct CDR3 sequences, about 15% were seen once, and the ten largest hold approximately 15%. Only a few counts were recorded for this clonotype. This TCR was recovered from a woman aged 18-35 years with Graves' ophthalmopathy. The source material was blood.

DNA of the CDR3: TGCGCCAGCAGCTTCCTCGGGACAGTTACATACTATGGCTACACCTTC. As protein: CASSFLGTVTYYGYTF. The rearrangement uses TRBV5-1 and TRBJ1-2; 7 bases map to TRBD1. Losses at the gene ends were 2 bases for V and 3 bases for J; bases not matched to a gene: 10. This CDR3 comprises 16 residues. Germline CDR1 reads SGHRS; CDR2 reads YFSETQ.